This T cell receptor (beta chain) was identified during a study of monozygotic twins with inflammatory bowel disease. Study outcomes and limitations: No separation of different T cell subtypes was possible.

This CDR3 is 12 amino acids long. Germline CDR1 LNHDA, CDR2 SQIVND (reference sequence). As to this clonotype: The antigen is unknown.

Two nested PCRs, roughly 16 and 10 cycles, amplified TCRalpha and TCRbeta cDNA. TCRdb reprocessed the 5' RACE reads and keeps a single row for each CDR3 protein, giving no DNA. This repertoire includes about 300,000 distinct CDR3 sequences. Sequenced material: blood. V gene TRBV19 combines with J gene TRBJ2-7; TCRdb outputs TRBD1, but without DNA this stays unchecked. This TCR came from a human donor with ulcerative colitis or Crohn's disease, or a healthy co-twin of an affected twin (not recorded which). The CDR3 reads CASSTQGYEQYF.